The 27 T cell receptor beta chains below all came from one sample that was sequenced in a study of cytomegalovirus exposure and HLA in healthy donors. The PCR was carried out with 60 Vbeta primers and 13 Jbeta primers. Assay used: immunoSEQ multiplex PCR; TCRdb lists only in-frame clones, some missing. The table shows under 300,000 clones, with approximately 82% occurring only once. Source material: PBMCs. These receptors were taken from a woman aged 60-75 years in good health and CMV-seropositive.

The gene calls are TRBV12-2 and TRBJ2-7; the table assigns TRBD1, which was not confirmed against the DNA. TRBV12-2 is tagged as a pseudogene. The length of the CDR3 is 13 residues. The CDR3 nucleotides are TGTGCAAGTCGCTTAGTGTCCAGCTACGAGCAGTACTTC. It codes for CASRLVSSYEQYF.

To note about this clone: This sample also contains other DNA sequences that code for the same CDR3. The chain couples TRBV5-1 to TRBJ1-2, with D hard to call. V gave up 0 bases and J gave up 5 bases, with 8 bases separating them. CDR1 SGHRS and CDR2 YFSETQ come from the germline V gene. The CDR3 spans 13 residues. CDR3 region: CASSLAANYGYTF. DNA for the CDR3: TGCGCCAGCAGCTTGGCCGCGAATTATGGCTACACCTTC.

The chain uses TRBV6-1 and TRBJ2-5; 7 bases line up with TRBD1. Trimming removed 7 bases from V and 2 bases from J; junction bases left unmatched: 7. This CDR3 region has 14 residues. CDR1 and CDR2 from the germline V gene are MNHNS and SASEGT. The CDR3 loop reads CASNPQGIQETQYF. DNA of the CDR3: TGTGCCAGCAACCCACAGGGGATACAAGAGACCCAGTACTTC.

The chain carries TRBV10-1 and TRBJ2-1; 9 nucleotides agree with TRBD2. CDR1 is WNHNN and CDR2 is SYGVQD in the germline V gene (reference sequence). Trimming at V came to 4 bases and at J to 9 bases, leaving 4 bases not matched to a gene. The length of the CDR3 is 13 residues. The CDR3 protein is CASSGGRAGEQFF. The CDR3 DNA reads TGCGCCAGCAGTGGCGGGAGGGCCGGTGAGCAGTTCTTC.

This chain uses TRBV30 with TRBJ2-5, with 7 bases that match TRBD2. J gave up 6 bases and V 0 bases, and 7 bases lay outside the gene matches. The CDR3 has 14 amino acids. Per the germline V gene, CDR1 is GTSNPN and CDR2 is SVGIG (reference sequence). The CDR3 nucleotides read TGTGCCTGGAGTGTACGGCGGGAGAGACAGACCCAGTACTTC. This gives the protein CAWSVRRERQTQYF.

With regard to this clone: Distinct nucleotide sequences in the sample also encode this CDR3. V gene TRBV5-1 combines with J gene TRBJ2-3; the match to TRBD2 covers 7 bases. Germline V CDR1 and CDR2: SGHRS, YFSETQ. With 3 bases clipped from V and 2 bases from J, the junction kept 0 bases outside the gene matches. The CDR3 has 13 residues. CDR3 DNA: TGCGCCAGCAGCTGGGACTACACAGATACGCAGTATTTT. Its protein is CASSWDYTDTQYF.

This chain uses TRBV10-1 with TRBJ2-3, with TRBD2 as a possible D gene (5 bases). The V gene lost 0 bases and the J gene lost 1 base, with 8 bases spanning the gap. Germline CDR1 reads WNHNN; CDR2 reads SYGVQD (reference sequence). The CDR3 consists of 15 residues. The CDR3 DNA reads TGCGCCAGCAGTGAGTCTTTTAGCGGCACAGATACGCAGTATTTT. The encoded protein is CASSESFSGTDTQYF.

The V call is TRBV5-1, the J call TRBJ1-5, with TRBD1 identical over 12 bases. Germline V gene lookup returns CDR1 SGHRS and CDR2 YFSETQ. The CDR3 is 15 amino acids. With V trimmed by 6 bases and J by 5 bases, 6 bases remained unmatched. The CDR3 spells CASKLGTGGDQPQHF. CDR3 nucleotides: TGCGCCAGCAAGTTAGGGACAGGGGGCGATCAGCCCCAGCATTTT.

This clone showed up just once. The gene calls are TRBV5-1 and TRBJ1-4; D unresolved. The germline V gene encodes CDR1 SGHRS and CDR2 YFSETQ. The CDR3 sequence is 15 residues long. Trimming took 4 bases from V and 8 from J, leaving 18 bases between them. CDR3 region: CASSMERHPGEKLFF. CDR3 coding DNA: TGCGCCAGCAGCATGGAGAGACACCCCGGCGAAAAACTGTTTTTT.

The chain employs TRBV12-5 and TRBJ2-1; tentative D call: TRBD1 (7 bases). CDR1 and CDR2 from the germline V gene are LGHNT and FRNRAP. There are 14 residues in the CDR3. V shed 5 bases and J shed 6 bases, with 14 bases lying between them. The CDR3 DNA reads TGTGCTAGTGGTCCCGGGGGACAGTTCAATGAGCAGTTCTTC. Protein sequence: CASGPGGQFNEQFF.

This rearrangement joins TRBV4-1 to TRBJ2-1; TRBD2 matches at 10 bases. Germline values: CDR1 MGHRA, CDR2 YSYEKL. The V gene end was trimmed by 4 bases and the J gene end by 4 bases; junction bases not matched to a gene: 4. The CDR3 spans 15 residues. In DNA, the CDR3 is TGCGCCAGCAGCCTGGGACTAGCGCGGTACAATGAGCAGTTCTTC. Its protein product is CASSLGLARYNEQFF.

The CDR3, as DNA: TGTGCCAGCAGTTTCTTAGAAACCTACGAGCAGTACTTC. Amino acids: CASSFLETYEQYF. The chain uses TRBV6-5 and TRBJ2-7; D gene unclear. V dropped 4 bases and J dropped 2 bases, with 9 bases sitting between them. Germline V gene data show CDR1 as MNHEY and CDR2 as SVGAGI. The CDR3 has 13 amino acids.

V and J are TRBV7-9 and TRBJ1-2, with a weak D call TRBD1 (5 bases). V was pared by 2 bases and J by 3 bases, with 7 bases between. Per germline, CDR1 SEHNR and CDR2 FQNEAQ (reference sequence). The CDR3 runs 13 residues. CDR3 sequence reads: CASSLRGDYGYTF. The CDR3 nucleotides are TGTGCCAGCAGCTTAAGGGGTGACTATGGCTACACCTTC. Together with reference TRBV7-9 and TRBJ1-2, the CDR3 gives the full variable domain: DTGVSQNPRHKITKRGQNVTFRCDPISEHNRLYWYRQTLGQGPEFLTYFQNEAQLEKSRLLSDRFSAERPKGSFSTLEIQRTEQGDSAMYLCASSLRGDYGYTFGSGTRLTVV.

This clone was counted a single time. The V call is TRBV5-4, the J call TRBJ2-5, with 7 nucleotides matching TRBD1. Matching the DNA end better, TRBJ2-7 makes the J call doubtful. The CDR3 runs to 13 residues. CDR1 and CDR2 from the germline V gene are SGHNT and YYREEE (reference sequence). CDR3 sequence (DNA): TGTGCCAGCAGCACCTGGACAGGCCACGAGCAGTACTTC. Its protein is CASSTWTGHEQYF.

This clone was seen a few times. The chain combines TRBV28 with TRBJ1-2; D unclear. CDR3 length equals 13 residues. Germline CDR1 is MDHEN and CDR2 is SYDVKM. V shed 2 bases and J shed 12 bases, with 16 bases lying between them. The CDR3 DNA follows: TGTGCCAGCAGTTTAAAGCCGAAAGTCCTCGACACCTTC. Encoded protein: CASSLKPKVLDTF.

This clone has a handful of counts. This chain uses TRBV6-5 with TRBJ2-3, with D uncertain. V was clipped by 1 base and J by 0 bases, with 8 bases between them. CDR3 size: 15 residues. Per germline, CDR1 MNHEY and CDR2 SVGAGI. DNA of the CDR3: TGTGCCAGCAGTTACTACAGCTCTAGCACAGATACGCAGTATTTT. Encoded protein: CASSYYSSSTDTQYF.

The chain is built from TRBV5-1 and TRBJ1-1; 8 bases line up with TRBD1. Germline CDR1 and CDR2: SGHRS and YFSETQ. The CDR3 spans 16 residues. The J segment lost 1 base and the V segment lost 1 base, leaving 6 bases of the junction unmatched. CDR3: CASSLTQGASNTEAFF. In nucleotides, the CDR3 is TGCGCCAGCAGCTTGACCCAGGGGGCTTCGAACACTGAAGCTTTCTTT.

The rearrangement joins TRBV14 to TRBJ1-5; TRBD1 is a possible D gene (5 bases). CDR3 length equals 13 residues. Germline-derived CDR1 and CDR2 are SGHDN and FVKESK. Trimming took off 3 bases at V and 6 bases at J, with 9 bases between the two ends. The DNA for the CDR3 is TGTGCCAGCAGCCAGAACCAGGGTCAGCCCCAGCATTTT. This translates into CASSQNQGQPQHF.

The CDR3 DNA sequence: TGTGCCAGCAGCTCAAGCGGGACCATGGTCGTAGATACGCAGTATTTT. This encodes CASSSSGTMVVDTQYF. The chain has TRBV28 and TRBJ2-3; 7 bases are a match to TRBD2. The length of the CDR3 is 16 residues. From germline, CDR1 is MDHEN and CDR2 SYDVKM. The V gene end was trimmed by 6 bases and the J gene end by 5 bases; junction bases not matched to a gene: 14.

The rearrangement links TRBV12-5 to TRBJ2-3; D unresolved. V was pared by 0 bases and J by 0 bases, with 10 bases between. From germline, CDR1 is LGHNT and CDR2 FRNRAP. The CDR3 length is 16 residues. Here the CDR3 DNA reads TGTGCTAGTGGTTTGGTAATGATGACTAGCACAGATACGCAGTATTTT. Protein product: CASGLVMMTSTDTQYF. Full variable domain (remainder filled in from reference TRBV12-5 and TRBJ2-3): DARVTQTPRHKVTEMGQEVTMRCQPILGHNTVFWYRQTMMQGLELLAYFRNRAPLDDSGMPKDRFSAEMPDATLATLKIQPSEPRDSAVYFCASGLVMMTSTDTQYFGPGTRLTVL.

Only one count was recorded for this clone. V gene TRBV13 combines with J gene TRBJ2-7; D not resolved. Trimming took off 5 bases at V and 0 bases at J, with 17 bases between the two ends. Per germline, CDR1 PRHDT and CDR2 FYEKMQ (reference sequence). The CDR3 has 16 amino acids. CDR3 sequence (DNA): TGTGCCAGCAGCACGCCTGAGACTCGTACCTCCTACGAGCAGTACTTC. Protein product: CASSTPETRTSYEQYF.

In this sample, this clone turned up once. The chain links TRBV5-1 to TRBJ2-1; D is ambiguous. This CDR3 region has 15 residues. Germline assignment: CDR1 SGHRS and CDR2 YFSETQ. The V gene lost 0 bases and the J gene lost 5 bases, with 12 bases spanning the gap. CDR3 DNA: TGCGCCAGCAGCTTGGTAGGTTCCGACAACAATGAGCAGTTCTTC. It translates to CASSLVGSDNNEQFF.

A note on this clone: Other DNA sequences within the sample encode an identical CDR3. V is TRBV9 and J is TRBJ2-6; no clear D gene. Germline V gives CDR1 SGDLS, CDR2 YYNGEE. Trimming took 3 bases from V and 3 from J, leaving 13 bases between them. CDR3 length: 16 residues. Here the CDR3 DNA reads TGTGCCAGCAGCGGTGGCGGTTGGGTTGGGGCCAACGTCCTGACTTTC. The encoded protein is CASSGGGWVGANVLTF.

The chain carries TRBV10-2 and TRBJ2-3, with 9 positions matching TRBD2. The ends lost 5 bases at V and 0 bases at J; junction bases unmatched: 6. The length of the CDR3 is 16 residues. CDR1 WSHSY and CDR2 SAAADI come from the germline V gene. The CDR3, as DNA: TGCGCCAGCAGTCCCGGACTAGCGCCTAGCACAGATACGCAGTATTTT. Translation gives CASSPGLAPSTDTQYF.

The rearrangement uses TRBV19 and TRBJ2-1; a weak D match, TRBD1 (6 bases). The CDR3 is 12 amino acids. Trimming shortened V by 3 bases and J by 8 bases, and 8 bases separated the two germline ends. Germline CDR1 reads LNHDA; CDR2 reads SQIVND (reference sequence). CDR3 bases: TGTGCCAGTAGTATTGGGGGCTATGAGCAGTTCTTC. This codes for CASSIGGYEQFF.

CDR3 region: CASSYLGQGGTYEQYF. DNA of the CDR3: TGTGCCAGCAGTTACCTGGGACAGGGGGGGACCTACGAGCAGTACTTC. This chain connects TRBV6-6 to TRBJ2-7; 11 nucleotides match TRBD1. This CDR3 comprises 16 residues. Trimming removed 2 bases from V and 2 bases from J; junction bases left unmatched: 5. Germline CDR1 is MNHNY and CDR2 is SVGAGI (reference sequence).

The chain combines TRBV10-1 with TRBJ2-2, with D possibly TRBD1 on 5 matching bases. The CDR3 covers 14 residues. V gave up 2 bases and J gave up 7 bases, with 11 bases separating them. Germline V gene lookup returns CDR1 WNHNN and CDR2 SYGVQD (reference sequence). The DNA for the CDR3 is TGCGCCAGCAGTGAGCCAGGGAAGGGCGGGGAGCTGTTTTTT. Translation: CASSEPGKGGELFF.